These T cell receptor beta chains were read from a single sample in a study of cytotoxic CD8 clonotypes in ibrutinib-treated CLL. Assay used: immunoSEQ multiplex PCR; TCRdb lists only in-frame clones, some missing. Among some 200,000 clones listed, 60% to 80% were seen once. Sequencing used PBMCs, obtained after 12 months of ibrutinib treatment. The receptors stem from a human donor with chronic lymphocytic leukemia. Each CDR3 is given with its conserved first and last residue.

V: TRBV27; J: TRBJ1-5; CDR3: CASSPNRDRGHQPQHF
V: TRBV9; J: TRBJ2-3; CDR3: CASSKIQGTDTQYF
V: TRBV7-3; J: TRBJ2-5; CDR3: CASPRGPQETQYF
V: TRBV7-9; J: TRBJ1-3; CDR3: CASSSPGSPLSGNTIYF
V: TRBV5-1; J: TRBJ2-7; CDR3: CASSLGWAGGSYEQYF
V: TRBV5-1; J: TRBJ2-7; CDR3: CASFRDRNSYEQYF
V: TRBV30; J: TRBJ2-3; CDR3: CAWGQGDTDTQYF
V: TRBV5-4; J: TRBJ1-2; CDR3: CASSLVDRDRIYGYTF
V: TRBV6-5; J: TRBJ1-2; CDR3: CASSYQDRSGYTF
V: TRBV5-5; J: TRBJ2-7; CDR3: CASSLATSSYEQYF
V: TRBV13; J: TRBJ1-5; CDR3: CASSLGPRPNQPQHF
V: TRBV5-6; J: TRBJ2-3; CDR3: CASSLGQGAGTDTQYF
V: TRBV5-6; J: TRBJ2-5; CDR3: CASSRDRGLQETQYF
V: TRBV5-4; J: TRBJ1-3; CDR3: CASSLRGSGNTIYF
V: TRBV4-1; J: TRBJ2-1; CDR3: CASSPGGLAVARSSYNEQFF
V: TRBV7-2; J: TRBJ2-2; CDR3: CASSFQGTSSGELFF
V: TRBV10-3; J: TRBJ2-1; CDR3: CAIRLTNEQFF